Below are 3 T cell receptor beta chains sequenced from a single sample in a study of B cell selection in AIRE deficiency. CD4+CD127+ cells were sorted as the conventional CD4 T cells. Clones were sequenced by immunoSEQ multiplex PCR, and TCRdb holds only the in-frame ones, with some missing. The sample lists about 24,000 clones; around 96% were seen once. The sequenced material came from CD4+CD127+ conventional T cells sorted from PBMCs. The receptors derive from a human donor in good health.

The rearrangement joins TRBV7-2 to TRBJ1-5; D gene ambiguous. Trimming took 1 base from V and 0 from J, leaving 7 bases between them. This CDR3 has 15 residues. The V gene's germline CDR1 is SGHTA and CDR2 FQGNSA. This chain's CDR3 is CASSLGSDSNQPQHF. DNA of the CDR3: TGTGCCAGCAGCTTAGGGTCCGATAGCAATCAGCCCCAGCATTTT.

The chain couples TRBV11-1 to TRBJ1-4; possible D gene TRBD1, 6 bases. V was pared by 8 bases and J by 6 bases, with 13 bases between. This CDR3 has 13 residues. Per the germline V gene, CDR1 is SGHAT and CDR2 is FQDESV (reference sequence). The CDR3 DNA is TGTGCCAGCCGCAGGGGTCTTCATGAAAAACTGTTTTTT. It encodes CASRRGLHEKLFF.

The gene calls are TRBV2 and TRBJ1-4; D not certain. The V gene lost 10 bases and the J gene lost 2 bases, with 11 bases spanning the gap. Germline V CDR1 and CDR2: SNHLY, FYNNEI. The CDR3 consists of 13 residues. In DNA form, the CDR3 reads TGTGCCACCGGCGGGCGGACTAATGAAAAACTGTTTTTT. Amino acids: CATGGRTNEKLFF.